These T cell receptor beta chains were read from a single sample in a study of low-dose radiotherapy and immunotherapy resistance in tumors. MiXCR, applied by TCRdb to the reads, yields one record per CDR3 protein. The data contain approximately 89,000 distinct CDR3 sequences, approximately 20% of them singletons. Here the sequenced sample was PBMCs, taken before treatment. All receptors come from a male donor with prostate cancer. The CDR3 runs from the conserved cysteine through the conserved F or W. Fields, in order: clone size, J gene, V gene, D gene, CDR3 DNA, CDR3 protein. The D gene is left open where the match is weak. Each size is how often the clone was seen (once, few, many) or a class if it is expanded.

>many|TRBJ2-5|TRBV28|-
TGTGCCAGCCAAGGCCCTAGGCAAGAGACCCAGTACTTC
CASQGPRQETQYF
>many|TRBJ2-3|TRBV7-9|-
TGTGCCAGCAGCTTAGAGGGAGTCAGGACAGATACGCAGTATTTT
CASSLEGVRTDTQYF
>many|TRBJ2-7|TRBV7-9|-
TGTGCCAGCAGCTTAGGAGGTGGTGACGAGCAGTACTTC
CASSLGGGDEQYF
>many|TRBJ2-1|TRBV12-3/TRBV12-4|-
TGTGCCAGCAGTTTAAATTGGCAGGGCGATGAGCAGTTCTTC
CASSLNWQGDEQFF
>many|TRBJ2-1|TRBV9|TRBD1
TGTGCCAGCAACTCGGACAGGGGTACTTACAATGAGCAGTTCTTC
CASNSDRGTYNEQFF
>many|TRBJ1-2|TRBV5-1|-
TGCGCCAGCAGCAGCCGGACGGATACTAACTATGGCTACACCTTC
CASSSRTDTNYGYTF
>many|TRBJ2-7|TRBV30|-
TGTGCAGCCAGGTCTACCTACGAGCAGTACTTC
CAARSTYEQYF
>many|TRBJ1-5|TRBV18|-
TGTGCCAGCTCACCACCCACCGGGGATAGCAATCAGCCCCAGCATTTT
CASSPPTGDSNQPQHF
>many|TRBJ2-3|TRBV6-1|TRBD1
TGTGCCAGCAGTGAATCACAGGGGGCAGCAGATACGCAGTATTTT
CASSESQGAADTQYF
>many|TRBJ2-1|TRBV18|TRBD1
TGTGCCAGCTCACCTATGGGACAGGGGAAAAATGAGCAGTTCTTC
CASSPMGQGKNEQFF
>many|TRBJ1-1|TRBV5-1|-
TGCGCCAGCAGCTTGGACCAGCCGGGTCAGTCAGGGACTGAAGCTTTCTTT
CASSLDQPGQSGTEAFF
>many|TRBJ1-2|TRBV2|-
TGTGCCAGCAGTGCTACGACAGGAAACTATGGCTACACCTTC
CASSATTGNYGYTF
>many|TRBJ1-4|TRBV20-1|-
TGCAGTGCTAGAGACGGGTCGTCAACTAATGAAAAACTGTTTTTT
CSARDGSSTNEKLFF
>few|TRBJ2-2|TRBV20-1|TRBD1
TGCAGTGTCCAGGACAGGGCAGAGAACACCGGGGAGCTGTTTTTT
CSVQDRAENTGELFF
>few|TRBJ2-1|TRBV11-2|TRBD1
TGTGCCAGCAGCTCAGTCAGGGGGCTGGGGAACAATGAGCAGTTCTTC
CASSSVRGLGNNEQFF
>many|TRBJ2-1|TRBV7-2|-
TGTGCCAGCAGCTTGGGTACGGGGTCCTACAATGAGCAGTTCTTC
CASSLGTGSYNEQFF
>many|TRBJ2-7|TRBV7-2|-
TGTGCCAGCAGCTTAGTAATGGGGGAATACGAGCAGTACTTC
CASSLVMGEYEQYF
>many|TRBJ2-5|TRBV4-2|TRBD2
TGTGCCAGCAGCCAAGGGACTAGCGGGGGGTCGGGAGAGACCCAGTACTTC
CASSQGTSGGSGETQYF
>many|TRBJ2-3|TRBV4-2|-
TGTGCCAGCAGCCAAGATTACTCGAGGGGGACAGATACGCAGTATTTT
CASSQDYSRGTDTQYF
>many|TRBJ2-5|TRBV7-2|-
TGTGCCAGCAGCGTCGTTCAGGGCGGAGAGACCCAGTACTTC
CASSVVQGGETQYF
>many|TRBJ2-1|TRBV2|TRBD2
TGTGCCAGCAGTGAACAGACTAGCGGGAGGGGGAATGAGCAGTTCTTC
CASSEQTSGRGNEQFF
>many|TRBJ2-7|TRBV20-1|-
TGCAGTGCTAGTTGGCCAGGGGTGACTACTGGGGAGCAGTACTTC
CSASWPGVTTGEQYF
>many|TRBJ1-5|TRBV18|-
TGTGCCAGCTCACCAGGGGGCAATCAGCCCCAGCATTTT
CASSPGGNQPQHF
>many|TRBJ2-3|TRBV20-1|TRBD2
TGCAGTGCTAGACCCGGACTAGCGGGGGGGGCAGATACGCAGTATTTT
CSARPGLAGGADTQYF
>many|TRBJ2-7|TRBV9|-
TGTGCCAGCAGCGTAGATAGCGGCACCTCCTACGAGCAGTACTTC
CASSVDSGTSYEQYF
>many|TRBJ1-5|TRBV2|-
TGTGCCAGCAGAGCGACCGACTCGGGGCAGCCCCAGCATTTT
CASRATDSGQPQHF
>many|TRBJ1-2|TRBV4-1|TRBD1
TGCGCCAGCAGCCAGACTGATGGGACAGGGGCGCTTGGCTACACCTTC
CASSQTDGTGALGYTF
>many|TRBJ2-1|TRBV7-2|TRBD2
TGTGCCAGCAGCTCAGGACTAGCGGGGTACAATGAGCAGTTCTTC
CASSSGLAGYNEQFF